This record covers a single T cell receptor (beta chain). The antigen is unknown. The data belong to a study of cytomegalovirus exposure and HLA in healthy donors. Study-wide points: For cytomegalovirus status, the classifier reportedly gave diagnoses with high specificity and sensitivity.

The PCR was carried out with 60 Vbeta primers and 13 Jbeta primers. The method was immunoSEQ multiplex PCR; TCRdb's version includes in-frame clones alone and lacks a portion of them. This table holds under 150,000 clones, 80% found once. Trimming pared 6 bases from V and 0 bases from J, leaving 11 bases between. Germline V gene sequence: CDR1 SQVTM, CDR2 ANQGSEA. This CDR3 contains 14 residues. The genes are TRBV29-1 and TRBJ2-2; possibly TRBD1 for D (6 bases). Sequencing was carried out using PBMCs. This receptor was obtained from a man aged 25-45 years in good health and CMV-seronegative. The CDR3 here is CSVLGAPNTGELFF. CDR3 DNA sequence: TGCAGCGTACTGGGGGCTCCGAACACCGGGGAGCTGTTTTTT.